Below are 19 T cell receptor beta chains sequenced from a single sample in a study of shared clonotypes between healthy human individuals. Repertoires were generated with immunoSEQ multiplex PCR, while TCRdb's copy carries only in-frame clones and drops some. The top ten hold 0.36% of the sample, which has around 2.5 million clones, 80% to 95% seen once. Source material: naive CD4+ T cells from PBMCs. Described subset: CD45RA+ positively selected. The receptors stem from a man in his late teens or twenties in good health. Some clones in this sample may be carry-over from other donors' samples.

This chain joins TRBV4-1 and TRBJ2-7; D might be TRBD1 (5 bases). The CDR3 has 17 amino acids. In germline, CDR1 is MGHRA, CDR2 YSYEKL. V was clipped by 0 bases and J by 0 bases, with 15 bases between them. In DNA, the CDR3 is TGCGCCAGCAGCCAAGATCTTAAGGGGCTCAGCTCCTACGAGCAGTACTTC. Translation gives CASSQDLKGLSSYEQYF.

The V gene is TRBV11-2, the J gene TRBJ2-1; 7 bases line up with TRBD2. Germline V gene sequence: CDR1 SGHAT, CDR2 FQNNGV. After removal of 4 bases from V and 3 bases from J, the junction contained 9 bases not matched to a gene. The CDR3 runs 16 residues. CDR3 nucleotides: TGTGCCAGCAGCTCCCCCCGGGTAGCGGGCTACAATGAGCAGTTCTTC. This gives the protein CASSSPRVAGYNEQFF.

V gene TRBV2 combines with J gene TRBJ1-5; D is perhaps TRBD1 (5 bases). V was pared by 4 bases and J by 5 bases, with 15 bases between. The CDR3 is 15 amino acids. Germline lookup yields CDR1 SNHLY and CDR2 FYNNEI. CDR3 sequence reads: CASSVWGFEDQPQHF. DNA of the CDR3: TGTGCCAGCAGTGTATGGGGGTTTGAGGATCAGCCCCAGCATTTT.

The CDR3: CACGHNYGYTF. Here the CDR3 DNA reads TGTGCCTGCGGCCATAACTATGGCTACACCTTC. V gene TRBV5-8 combines with J gene TRBJ1-2; the D is unclear. The CDR3 has 11 amino acids. V lost 10 bases and J lost 1, with 8 bases in between. The germline gives CDR1 SGHTS, CDR2 YDEGEE.

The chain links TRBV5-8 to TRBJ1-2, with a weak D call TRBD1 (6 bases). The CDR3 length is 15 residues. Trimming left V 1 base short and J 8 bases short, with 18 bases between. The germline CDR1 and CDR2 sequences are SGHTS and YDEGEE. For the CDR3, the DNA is TGTGCCAGCAGCTTGAAAGGACAGAATTTTGGGGGCTACACCTTC. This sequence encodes CASSLKGQNFGGYTF.

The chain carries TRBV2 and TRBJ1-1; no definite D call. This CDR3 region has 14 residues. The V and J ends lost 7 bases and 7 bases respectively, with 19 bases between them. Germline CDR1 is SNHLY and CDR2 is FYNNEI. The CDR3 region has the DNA TGTGCCAGCATCCCGCGGACGGTCGAAATTGAAGCTTTCTTT. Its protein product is CASIPRTVEIEAFF.

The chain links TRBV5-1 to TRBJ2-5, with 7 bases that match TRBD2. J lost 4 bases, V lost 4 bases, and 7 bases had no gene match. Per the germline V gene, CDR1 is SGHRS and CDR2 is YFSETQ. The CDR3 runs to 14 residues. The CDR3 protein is CASSVDAGAETQYF. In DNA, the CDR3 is TGCGCCAGCAGCGTGGACGCGGGAGCAGAGACCCAGTACTTC.

The CDR3 sequence is CSVGTAEKLFF. The DNA of the CDR3 is TGCAGTGTTGGGACGGCCGAAAAACTGTTTTTT. The rearrangement links TRBV20-1 to TRBJ1-4, with D possibly matching TRBD1 (5 bases). V lost 7 bases to trimming and J lost 8 bases, with 11 bases between them. CDR1 is DFQATT and CDR2 is SNEGSKA in the germline V gene (reference sequence). There are 11 residues in the CDR3.

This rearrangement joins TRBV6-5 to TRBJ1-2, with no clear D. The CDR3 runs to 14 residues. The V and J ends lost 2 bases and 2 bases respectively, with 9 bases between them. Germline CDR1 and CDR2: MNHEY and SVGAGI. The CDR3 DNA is TGTGCCAGCAGTTACGACCCTCGGAACTATGGCTACACCTTC. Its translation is CASSYDPRNYGYTF.

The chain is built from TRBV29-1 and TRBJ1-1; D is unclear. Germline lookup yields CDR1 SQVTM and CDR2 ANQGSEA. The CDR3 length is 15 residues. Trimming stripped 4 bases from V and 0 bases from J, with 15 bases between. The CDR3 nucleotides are TGCAGCGTTGTGTCCAGTAATTTATTGAACACTGAAGCTTTCTTT. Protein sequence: CSVVSSNLLNTEAFF.

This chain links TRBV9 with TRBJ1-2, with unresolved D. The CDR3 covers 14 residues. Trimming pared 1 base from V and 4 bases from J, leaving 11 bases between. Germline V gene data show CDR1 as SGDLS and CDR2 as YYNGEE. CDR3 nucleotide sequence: TGTGCCAGCAGCGTAACGGGGTTTGGCTATGGCTACACCTTC. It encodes CASSVTGFGYGYTF. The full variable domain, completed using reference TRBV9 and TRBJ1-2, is DSGVTQTPKHLITATGQRVTLRCSPRSGDLSVYWYQQSLDQGLQFLIQYYNGEERAKGNILERFSAQQFPDLHSELNLSSLELGDSALYFCASSVTGFGYGYTFGSGTRLTVV.

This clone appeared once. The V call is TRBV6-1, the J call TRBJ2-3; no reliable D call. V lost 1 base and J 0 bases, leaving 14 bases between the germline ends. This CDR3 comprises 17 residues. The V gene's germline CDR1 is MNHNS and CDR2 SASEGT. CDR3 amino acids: CASSEDIRAASTDTQYF. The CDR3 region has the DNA TGTGCCAGCAGTGAAGACATAAGGGCGGCTAGCACAGATACGCAGTATTTT.

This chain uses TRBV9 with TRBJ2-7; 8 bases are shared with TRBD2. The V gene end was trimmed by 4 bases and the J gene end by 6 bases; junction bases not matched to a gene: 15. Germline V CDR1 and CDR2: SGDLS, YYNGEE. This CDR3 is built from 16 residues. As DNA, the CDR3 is TGTGCCAGCAGCCCGCAGTTCCGGGAGGGCTTCTCCGAGCAGTACTTC. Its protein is CASSPQFREGFSEQYF.

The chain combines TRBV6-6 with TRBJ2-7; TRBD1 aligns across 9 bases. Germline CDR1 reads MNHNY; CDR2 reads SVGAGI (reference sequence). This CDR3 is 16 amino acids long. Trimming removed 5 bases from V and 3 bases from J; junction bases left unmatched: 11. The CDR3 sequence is CASSRNPGQGIYEQYF. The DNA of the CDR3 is TGTGCCAGCAGTCGCAATCCGGGACAGGGTATCTACGAGCAGTACTTC.

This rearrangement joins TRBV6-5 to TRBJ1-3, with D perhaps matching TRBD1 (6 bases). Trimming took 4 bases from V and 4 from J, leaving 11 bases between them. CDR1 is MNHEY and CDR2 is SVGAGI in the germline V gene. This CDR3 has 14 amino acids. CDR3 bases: TGTGCCAGCAGTTCAGACAGGCCCGGAAACACCATATATTTT. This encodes CASSSDRPGNTIYF.

The CDR3 coding sequence is TGTGCCAGCAGCGTAGGGGCGTTAGCGGGAGGTACAGATACGCAGTATTTT. It codes for CASSVGALAGGTDTQYF. The V and J genes are TRBV9 and TRBJ2-3, with 10 bases that match TRBD2. This CDR3 has 17 amino acids. From germline, CDR1 is SGDLS and CDR2 YYNGEE. J was trimmed by 3 bases and V by 0 bases; bases with no gene match: 7.

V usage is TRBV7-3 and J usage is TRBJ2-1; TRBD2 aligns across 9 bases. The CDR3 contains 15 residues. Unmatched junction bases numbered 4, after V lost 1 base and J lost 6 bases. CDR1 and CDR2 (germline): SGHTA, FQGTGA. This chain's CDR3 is CASSLIAGVFNEQFF. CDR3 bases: TGTGCCAGCAGCTTAATAGCGGGAGTTTTCAATGAGCAGTTCTTC.

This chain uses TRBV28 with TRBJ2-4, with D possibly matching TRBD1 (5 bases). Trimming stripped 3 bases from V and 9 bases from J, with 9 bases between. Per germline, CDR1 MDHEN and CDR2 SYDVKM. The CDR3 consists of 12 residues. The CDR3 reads CASSFQGSIQYF. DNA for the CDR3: TGTGCCAGCAGTTTCCAGGGTAGCATTCAGTACTTC. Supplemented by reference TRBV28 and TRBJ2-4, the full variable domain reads DVKVTQSSRYLVKRTGEKVFLECVQDMDHENMFWYRQDPGLGLRLIYFSYDVKMKEKGDIPEGYSVSREKKERFSLILESASTNQTSMYLCASSFQGSIQYFGAGTRLSVL.

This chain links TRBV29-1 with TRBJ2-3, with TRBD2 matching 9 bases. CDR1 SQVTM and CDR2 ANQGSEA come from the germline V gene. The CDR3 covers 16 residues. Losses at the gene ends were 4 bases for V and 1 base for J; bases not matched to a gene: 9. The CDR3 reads CSVARREGPGTDTQYF. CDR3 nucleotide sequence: TGCAGCGTTGCCCGGCGGGAGGGCCCTGGCACAGATACGCAGTATTTT.